Here is one TCR beta chain with its context. Seattle cases were enrolled at active infection and followed longitudinally. This sample stems from a study of blood T cell repertoires in COVID-19. Study background: The study drew acute and convalescent COVID-19 samples from the United States, Italy and Spain. Nucleic acid was either cDNA or gDNA, and it came from T cells, B-cell-depleted T cells, or PBMCs.

The method was immunoSEQ multiplex PCR; TCRdb's version includes in-frame clones alone and lacks a portion of them. The sample includes about 200,000 clones, roughly nine tenths of them seen just once. The receptor was isolated from a woman in her forties or fifties with COVID-19, enrolled during active disease. The sequenced sample was peripheral blood.

The CDR3 spells CASSVGVASVYGYTF. The DNA of the CDR3 is TGTGCCAGCAGCGTAGGGGTGGCTAGCGTCTATGGCTACACCTTC. The rearrangement links TRBV9 to TRBJ1-2; no reliable D call. Trimming left V 0 bases short and J 4 bases short, with 13 bases between. Germline assignment: CDR1 SGDLS and CDR2 YYNGEE. This CDR3 has 15 amino acids.